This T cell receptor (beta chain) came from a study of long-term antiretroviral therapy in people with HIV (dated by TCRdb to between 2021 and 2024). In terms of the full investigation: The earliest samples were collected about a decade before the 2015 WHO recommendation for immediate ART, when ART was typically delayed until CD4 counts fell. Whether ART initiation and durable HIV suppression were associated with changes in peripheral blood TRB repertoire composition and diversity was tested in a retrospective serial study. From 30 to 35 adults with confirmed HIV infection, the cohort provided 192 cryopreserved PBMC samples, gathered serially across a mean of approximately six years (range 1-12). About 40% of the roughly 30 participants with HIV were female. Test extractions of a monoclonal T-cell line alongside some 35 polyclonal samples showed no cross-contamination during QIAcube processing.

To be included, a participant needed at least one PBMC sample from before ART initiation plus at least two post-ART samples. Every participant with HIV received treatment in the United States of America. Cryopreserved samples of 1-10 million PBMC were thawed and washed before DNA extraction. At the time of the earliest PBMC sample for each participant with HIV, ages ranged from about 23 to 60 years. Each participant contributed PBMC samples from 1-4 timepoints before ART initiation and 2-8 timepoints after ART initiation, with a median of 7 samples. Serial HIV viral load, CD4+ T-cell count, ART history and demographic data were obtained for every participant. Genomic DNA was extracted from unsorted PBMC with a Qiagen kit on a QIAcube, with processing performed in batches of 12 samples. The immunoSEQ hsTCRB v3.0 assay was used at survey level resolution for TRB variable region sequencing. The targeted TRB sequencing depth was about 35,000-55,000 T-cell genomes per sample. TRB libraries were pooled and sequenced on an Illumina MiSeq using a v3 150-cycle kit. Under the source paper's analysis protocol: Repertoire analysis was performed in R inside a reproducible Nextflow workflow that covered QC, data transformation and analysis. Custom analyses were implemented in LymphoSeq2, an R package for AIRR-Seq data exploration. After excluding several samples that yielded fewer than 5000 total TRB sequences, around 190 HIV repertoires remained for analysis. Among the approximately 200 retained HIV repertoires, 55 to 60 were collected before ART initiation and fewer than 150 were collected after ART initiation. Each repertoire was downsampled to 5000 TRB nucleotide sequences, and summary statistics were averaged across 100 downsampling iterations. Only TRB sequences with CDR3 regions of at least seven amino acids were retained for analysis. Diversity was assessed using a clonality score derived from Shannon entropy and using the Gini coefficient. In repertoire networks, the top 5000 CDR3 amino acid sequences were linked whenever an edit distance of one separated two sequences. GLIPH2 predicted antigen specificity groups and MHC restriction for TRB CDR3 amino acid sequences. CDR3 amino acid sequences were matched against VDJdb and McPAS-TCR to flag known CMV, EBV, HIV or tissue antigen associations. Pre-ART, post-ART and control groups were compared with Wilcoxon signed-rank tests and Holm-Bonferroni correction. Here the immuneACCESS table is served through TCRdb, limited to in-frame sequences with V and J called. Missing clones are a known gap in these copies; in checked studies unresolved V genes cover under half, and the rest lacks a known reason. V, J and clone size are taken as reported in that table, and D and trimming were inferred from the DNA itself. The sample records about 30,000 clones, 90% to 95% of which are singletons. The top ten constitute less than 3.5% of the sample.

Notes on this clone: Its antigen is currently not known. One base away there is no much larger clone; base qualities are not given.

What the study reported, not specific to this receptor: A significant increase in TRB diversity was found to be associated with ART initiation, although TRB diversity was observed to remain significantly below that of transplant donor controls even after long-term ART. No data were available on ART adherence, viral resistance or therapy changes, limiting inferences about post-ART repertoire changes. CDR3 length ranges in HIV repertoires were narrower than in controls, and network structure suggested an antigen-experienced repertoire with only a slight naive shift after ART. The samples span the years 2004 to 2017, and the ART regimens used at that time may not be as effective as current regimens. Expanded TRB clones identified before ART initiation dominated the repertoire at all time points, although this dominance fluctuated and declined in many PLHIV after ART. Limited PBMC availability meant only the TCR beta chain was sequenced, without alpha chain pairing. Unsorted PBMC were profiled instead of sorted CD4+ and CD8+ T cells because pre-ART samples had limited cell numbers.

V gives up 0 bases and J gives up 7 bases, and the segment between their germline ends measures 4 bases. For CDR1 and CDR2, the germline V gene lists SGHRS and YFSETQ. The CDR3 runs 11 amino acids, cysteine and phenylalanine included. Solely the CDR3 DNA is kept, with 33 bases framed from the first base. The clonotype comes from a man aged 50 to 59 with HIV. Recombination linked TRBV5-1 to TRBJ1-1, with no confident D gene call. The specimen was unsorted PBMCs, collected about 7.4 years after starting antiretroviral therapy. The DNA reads TGCGCCAGCAGCTTGGGGGTTGAAGCTTTCTTT. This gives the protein CASSLGVEAFF.